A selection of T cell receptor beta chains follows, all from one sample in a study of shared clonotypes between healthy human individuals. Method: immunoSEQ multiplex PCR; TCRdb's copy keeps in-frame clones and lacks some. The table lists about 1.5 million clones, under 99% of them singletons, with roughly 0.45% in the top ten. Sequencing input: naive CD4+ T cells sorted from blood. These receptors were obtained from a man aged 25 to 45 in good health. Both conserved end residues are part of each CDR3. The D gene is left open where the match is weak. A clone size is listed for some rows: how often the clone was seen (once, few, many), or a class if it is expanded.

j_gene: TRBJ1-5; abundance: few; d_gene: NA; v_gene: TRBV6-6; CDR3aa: CASSTHYHPQHF; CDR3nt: TGTGCCAGCAGTACCCACTACCATCCCCAGCATTTT
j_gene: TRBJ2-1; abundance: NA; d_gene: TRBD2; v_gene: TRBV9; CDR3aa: CASSSTGASGSYNEQFF; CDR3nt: TGTGCCAGCAGTTCAACTGGGGCTAGCGGTTCCTACAATGAGCAGTTCTTC
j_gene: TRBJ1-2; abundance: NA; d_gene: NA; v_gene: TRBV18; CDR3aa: CASSPGRPYGYTF; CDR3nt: TGTGCCAGCTCACCCGGACGGCCCTATGGCTACACCTTC
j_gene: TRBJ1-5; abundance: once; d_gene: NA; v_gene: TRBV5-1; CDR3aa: CASSVQGSPNQPQHF; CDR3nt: TGCGCCAGCAGCGTCCAAGGGTCCCCCAATCAGCCCCAGCATTTT
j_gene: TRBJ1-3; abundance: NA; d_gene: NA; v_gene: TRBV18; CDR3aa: CASSPRWQAGRGNSGNTIYF; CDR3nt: TGTGCCAGCTCACCACGGTGGCAGGCCGGTAGGGGAAACTCTGGAAACACCATATATTTT
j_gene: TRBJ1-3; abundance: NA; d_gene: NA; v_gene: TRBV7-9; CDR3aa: CASSLVGSSGNTIYF; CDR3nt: TGTGCCAGCAGCTTAGTCGGCAGCTCTGGAAACACCATATATTTT
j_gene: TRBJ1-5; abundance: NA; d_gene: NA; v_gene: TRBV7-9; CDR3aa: CASSHGGTASNQPQHF; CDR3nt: TGTGCCAGCAGCCATGGCGGGACGGCTAGCAATCAGCCCCAGCATTTT
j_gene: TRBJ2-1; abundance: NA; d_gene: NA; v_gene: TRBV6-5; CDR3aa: CASRYDRLNEQFF; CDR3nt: TGTGCCAGCAGGTATGACAGGTTGAATGAGCAGTTCTTC
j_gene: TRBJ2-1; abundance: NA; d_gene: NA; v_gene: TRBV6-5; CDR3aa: CASSYSTRVREQFF; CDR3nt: TGTGCCAGCAGTTACTCGACCCGGGTCAGGGAGCAGTTCTTC
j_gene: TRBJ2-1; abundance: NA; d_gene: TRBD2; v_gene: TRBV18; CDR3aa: CASSEHPAGEGFF; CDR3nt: TGTGCCAGCTCTGAGCACCCTGCCGGGGAGGGGTTCTTC
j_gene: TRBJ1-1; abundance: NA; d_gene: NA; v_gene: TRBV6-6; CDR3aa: CASSYRGAGMNTEAFF; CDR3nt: TGTGCCAGCAGTTACCGAGGGGCGGGCATGAACACTGAAGCTTTCTTT
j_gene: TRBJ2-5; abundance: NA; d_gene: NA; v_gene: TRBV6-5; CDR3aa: CASSPWTEETQYF; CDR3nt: TGTGCCAGCAGTCCCTGGACAGAAGAGACCCAGTACTTC
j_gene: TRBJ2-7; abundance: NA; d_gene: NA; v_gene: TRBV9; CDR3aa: CASSVGPGPSYEQYF; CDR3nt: TGTGCCAGCAGCGTAGGACCGGGACCGAGCTACGAGCAGTACTTC
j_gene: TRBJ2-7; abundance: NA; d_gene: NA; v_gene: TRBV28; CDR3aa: CASSLWGPYEQYF; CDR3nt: TGTGCCAGCAGTTTATGGGGACCGTACGAGCAGTACTTC
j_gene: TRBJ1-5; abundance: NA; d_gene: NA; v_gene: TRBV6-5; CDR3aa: CASSYSAGQPQHF; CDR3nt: TGTGCCAGCAGTTACTCCGCGGGACAGCCCCAGCATTTT
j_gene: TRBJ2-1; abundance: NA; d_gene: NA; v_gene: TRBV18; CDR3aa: CASSSSSGYNEQFF; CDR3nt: TGTGCCAGCTCCTCGAGTAGCGGCTACAATGAGCAGTTCTTC
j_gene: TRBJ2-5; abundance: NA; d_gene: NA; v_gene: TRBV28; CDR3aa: CASSLYSLSGTGQEPQETQYF; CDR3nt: TGTGCCAGCAGTTTATACTCCCTCAGCGGGACTGGACAGGAGCCTCAAGAGACCCAGTACTTC
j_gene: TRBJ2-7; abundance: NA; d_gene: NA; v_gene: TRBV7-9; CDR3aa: CASSPPIMDEQYF; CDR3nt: TGTGCCAGCAGCCCGCCGATCATGGACGAGCAGTACTTC
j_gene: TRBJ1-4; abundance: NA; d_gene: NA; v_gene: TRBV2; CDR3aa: CASSELIRGEKLFF; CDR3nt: TGTGCCAGCAGTGAATTAATTCGAGGAGAAAAACTGTTTTTT
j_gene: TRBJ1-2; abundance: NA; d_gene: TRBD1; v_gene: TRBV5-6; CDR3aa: CASSLVGQGVIYGYTF; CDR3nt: TGTGCCAGCAGCTTGGTGGGACAGGGGGTGATCTATGGCTACACCTTC
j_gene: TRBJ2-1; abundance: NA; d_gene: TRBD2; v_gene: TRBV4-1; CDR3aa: CASSQVGGLVFFF; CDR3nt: TGCGCCAGCAGCCAGGTGGGGGGACTAGTTTTCTTCTTC
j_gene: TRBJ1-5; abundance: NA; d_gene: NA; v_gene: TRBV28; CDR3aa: CASSLRAGQNQPQHF; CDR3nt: TGTGCCAGCTCCCTTCGGGCAGGGCAAAATCAGCCCCAGCATTTT
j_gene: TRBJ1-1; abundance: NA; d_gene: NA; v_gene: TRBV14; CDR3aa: CASSQEGEIGAFF; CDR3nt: TGTGCCAGCAGCCAAGAAGGAGAGATTGGAGCTTTCTTT
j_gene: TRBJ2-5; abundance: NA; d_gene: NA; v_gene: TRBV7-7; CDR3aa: CASTAGPTETQYF; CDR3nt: TGTGCCAGCACCGCGGGCCCCACGGAGACCCAGTACTTC
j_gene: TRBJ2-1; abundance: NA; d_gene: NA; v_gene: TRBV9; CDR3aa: CASSVAGAPGAGDNEQFF; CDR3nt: TGTGCCAGCAGCGTAGCGGGGGCTCCCGGGGCGGGAGACAATGAGCAGTTCTTC
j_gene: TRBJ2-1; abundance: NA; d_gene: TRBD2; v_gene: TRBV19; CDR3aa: CASSMLAGTYNEQFF; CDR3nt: TGTGCCAGTAGTATGCTAGCGGGCACTTACAATGAGCAGTTCTTC
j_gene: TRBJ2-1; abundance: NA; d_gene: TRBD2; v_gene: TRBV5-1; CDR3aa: CASSPTGGYNEQFF; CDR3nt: TGCGCCAGCAGCCCAACGGGAGGTTACAATGAGCAGTTCTTC
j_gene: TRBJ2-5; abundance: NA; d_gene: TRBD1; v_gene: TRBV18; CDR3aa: CASSPPKPGQHQETQYF; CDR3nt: TGTGCCAGCTCACCACCGAAACCGGGACAGCACCAAGAGACCCAGTACTTC
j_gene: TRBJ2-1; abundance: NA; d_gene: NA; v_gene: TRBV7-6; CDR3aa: CASSLRYGGTLSYNEQFF; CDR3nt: TGTGCCAGCAGCTTACGTTATGGCGGGACTCTCTCCTACAATGAGCAGTTCTTC
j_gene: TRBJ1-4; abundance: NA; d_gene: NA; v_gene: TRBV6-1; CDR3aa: CASHRTTNEKLFF; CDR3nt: TGTGCCAGTCACAGGACAACTAATGAAAAACTGTTTTTT
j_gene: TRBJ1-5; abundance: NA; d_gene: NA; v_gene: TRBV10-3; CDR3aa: CAISETRFGGNQPQHF; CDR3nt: TGTGCCATCAGTGAGACGAGATTTGGAGGCAATCAGCCCCAGCATTTT
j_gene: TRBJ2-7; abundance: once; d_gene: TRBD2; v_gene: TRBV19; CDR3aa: CASSIPGLAGVDEQYF; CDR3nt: TGTGCCAGTAGTATCCCGGGACTAGCGGGAGTCGACGAGCAGTACTTC
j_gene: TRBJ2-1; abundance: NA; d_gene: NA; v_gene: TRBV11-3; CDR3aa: CASSFRGLQNEQFF; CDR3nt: TGTGCCAGCAGCTTTCGGGGACTTCAGAATGAGCAGTTCTTC
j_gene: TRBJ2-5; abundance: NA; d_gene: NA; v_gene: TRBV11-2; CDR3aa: CASSFPGRETQYF; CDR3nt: TGTGCCAGCAGCTTCCCAGGGCGGGAGACCCAGTACTTC
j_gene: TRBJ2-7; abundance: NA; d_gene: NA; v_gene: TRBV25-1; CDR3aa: CASSQSARKQYF; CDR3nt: TGTGCCAGCAGTCAATCAGCCCGTAAGCAGTACTTC
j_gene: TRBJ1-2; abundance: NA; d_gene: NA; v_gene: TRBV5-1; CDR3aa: CASSPGRNTATNYGYTF; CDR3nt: TGCGCCAGCAGCCCGGGGAGGAACACCGCTACTAACTATGGCTACACCTTC
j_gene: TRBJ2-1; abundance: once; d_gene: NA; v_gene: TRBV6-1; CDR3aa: CANRQDFYNEQFF; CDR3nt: TGTGCCAACCGACAGGACTTCTACAATGAGCAGTTCTTC
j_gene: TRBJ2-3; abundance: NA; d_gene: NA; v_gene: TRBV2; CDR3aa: CASNVRLAVPDTQYF; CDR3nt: TGTGCCAGCAATGTTCGTCTAGCCGTTCCAGATACGCAGTATTTT
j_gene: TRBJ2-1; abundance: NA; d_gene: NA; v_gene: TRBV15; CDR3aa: CATSRPGDNNEQFF; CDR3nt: TGTGCCACCAGCAGACCGGGGGATAACAATGAGCAGTTCTTC
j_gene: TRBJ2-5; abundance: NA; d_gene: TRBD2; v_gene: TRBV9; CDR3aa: CASSETSGPRYAETQYF; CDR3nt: TGTGCCAGCAGCGAGACTAGCGGGCCCAGGTACGCCGAGACCCAGTACTTC
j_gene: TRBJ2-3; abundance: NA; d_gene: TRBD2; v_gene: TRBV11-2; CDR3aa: CASSFSGRAQDTQYF; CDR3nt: TGTGCCAGCAGCTTTAGCGGGAGGGCCCAAGATACGCAGTATTTT
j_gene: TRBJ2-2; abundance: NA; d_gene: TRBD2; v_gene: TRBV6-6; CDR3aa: CASSYSGGSTGELFF; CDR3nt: TGTGCCAGCAGTTACTCGGGGGGGAGTACCGGGGAGCTGTTTTTT
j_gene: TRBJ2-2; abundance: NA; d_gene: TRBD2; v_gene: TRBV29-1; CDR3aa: CSVEPSGGNTGELFF; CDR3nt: TGCAGCGTTGAACCCAGCGGGGGGAACACCGGGGAGCTGTTTTTT
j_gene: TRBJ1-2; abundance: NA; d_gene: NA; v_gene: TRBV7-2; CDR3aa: CASSSITIGYTF; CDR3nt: TGTGCCAGCAGCTCAATTACGATAGGCTACACCTTC
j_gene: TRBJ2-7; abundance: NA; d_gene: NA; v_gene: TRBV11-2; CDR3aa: CASSQGGAGGPYEQYF; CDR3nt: TGTGCCAGCAGCCAGGGGGGGGCAGGGGGCCCCTACGAGCAGTACTTC
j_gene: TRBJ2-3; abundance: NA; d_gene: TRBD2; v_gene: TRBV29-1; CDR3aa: CSVEGTSGRAVSDTQYF; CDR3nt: TGCAGCGTTGAAGGGACTAGCGGGAGGGCCGTGTCAGATACGCAGTATTTT
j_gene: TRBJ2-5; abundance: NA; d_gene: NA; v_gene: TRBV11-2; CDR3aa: CASSPSGVRETQYF; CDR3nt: TGTGCCAGCAGCCCCTCGGGGGTCCGGGAGACCCAGTACTTC
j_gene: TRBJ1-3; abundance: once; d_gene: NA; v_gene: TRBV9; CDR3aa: CASSVQGTSGNTIYF; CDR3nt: TGTGCCAGCAGCGTACAGGGAACCTCTGGAAACACCATATATTTT